This TCR beta chain was observed in a study of human T cells and chemical hapten exposure. Study-level background: Across samples, TCR yields varied, mostly owing to small differences in pooled library volumes. Findings and caveats of the study: Expanded TCRs formed significantly more large CDR3 similarity clusters than controls. Having alopecia, donors may respond immunologically unlike healthy people.

This clonotype has a handful of counts. Its antigen remains unknown. One entry per CDR3 protein, called by TCRdb with MiXCR from the RACE reads. The top ten hold under 2.5% of the sample, which has about 170,000 distinct CDR3 sequences, around 30% seen once. Trimming pared 5 bases from V and 4 bases from J, leaving 12 bases between. Germline V lookup: CDR1 MNHEY, CDR2 SMNVEV (reference sequence). The CDR3 length is 14 residues. Time point specified: patch test 3, about 24 weeks after DPC sensitization. Treatment here: therapeutic diphenylcyclopropenone sensitization with weekly scalp DPC. Suited to DPC and affected by alopecia, the donors ranged from 18 to 70 years old.

The source of this sequence is a woman aged 18-29 years with alopecia areata. Some clones in this sample may be carry-over from other donors' samples. The chain employs TRBV27 and TRBJ1-5; the D is unclear. The sample consisted of whole blood, taken in connection with sensitization to the hapten diphenylcyclopropenone (DPC). CDR3 in amino acids: CASSKNGRNQPQHF. CDR3 DNA sequence: TGTGCCAGCAGTAAAAACGGCAGGAATCAGCCCCAGCATTTT.